A selection of T cell receptor beta chains follows, all from one sample in a study of beta chain features in type 1 diabetes. Sequencing was performed with immunoSEQ multiplex PCR; in TCRdb, only in-frame clones are kept and a portion is missing. The top ten clones hold about 0.018% of a sample with around 400,000 clones, roughly 13% of them seen once. The sequenced material came from naive CD4+ T cells from blood. The receptors were gathered from a man between 18 and 35 years old in good health. CDR3s include the opening cysteine and the closing phenylalanine or tryptophan. A D gene is named only where the DNA matches it firmly.

j_call: TRBJ1-2
d_call: NA
v_call: TRBV10-3
cdr3_aa: CAIRQGSPDGYTF

j_call: TRBJ2-7
d_call: NA
v_call: TRBV4-3
cdr3_aa: CASSQDGPGEQYF

j_call: TRBJ2-3
d_call: TRBD2
v_call: TRBV4-2
cdr3_aa: CASSQVLTSGRRDTQYF

j_call: NA
d_call: TRBD1
v_call: TRBV30
cdr3_aa: CASDRVNRYEQYF

j_call: TRBJ2-7
d_call: TRBD1
v_call: TRBV7-3
cdr3_aa: CASSLDRFSYEQYF

j_call: TRBJ2-7
d_call: NA
v_call: TRBV6-1
cdr3_aa: CASTEGERPYEQYF

j_call: TRBJ2-7
d_call: NA
v_call: TRBV28
cdr3_aa: CASSPTGWEQYF

j_call: TRBJ1-4
d_call: TRBD1
v_call: TRBV5-4
cdr3_aa: CASSSPRTGFNEKLFF

j_call: TRBJ2-3
d_call: TRBD1
v_call: TRBV4-3
cdr3_aa: CASSQQGAEWDTQYF

j_call: TRBJ2-7
d_call: NA
v_call: TRBV6-5
cdr3_aa: CASSYGGVTGTYEQYF

j_call: TRBJ2-7
d_call: NA
v_call: TRBV6-5
cdr3_aa: CASRRQGYEQYF

j_call: TRBJ2-7
d_call: TRBD1
v_call: TRBV7-2
cdr3_aa: CASSLRAGGEYEQYF

j_call: TRBJ2-7
d_call: NA
v_call: TRBV6-5
cdr3_aa: CASTRTAYEQYF

j_call: TRBJ2-5
d_call: TRBD2
v_call: TRBV27
cdr3_aa: CASSFTQRGGAKTQYF

j_call: TRBJ1-2
d_call: NA
v_call: TRBV5-4
cdr3_aa: CASSLDPNYGYTF

j_call: TRBJ2-2
d_call: NA
v_call: TRBV9
cdr3_aa: CASSVGASLVGELFF

j_call: TRBJ2-5
d_call: TRBD1
v_call: TRBV25-1
cdr3_aa: CASTLTGGETQYF

j_call: TRBJ2-5
d_call: TRBD2
v_call: TRBV18
cdr3_aa: CASSPGLAGDETQYF

j_call: TRBJ1-2
d_call: TRBD1
v_call: TRBV29-1
cdr3_aa: CSVEDRALPEDYTF

j_call: TRBJ2-5
d_call: NA
v_call: TRBV7-3
cdr3_aa: CASSPRGPRPETQYF

j_call: TRBJ1-2
d_call: NA
v_call: TRBV28
cdr3_aa: CASSFPRSHYGYTF

j_call: TRBJ2-1
d_call: TRBD1
v_call: TRBV27
cdr3_aa: CASSLGPGQPSYNEQFF

j_call: TRBJ1-3
d_call: NA
v_call: TRBV28
cdr3_aa: CASILGRGNTIYF

j_call: TRBJ2-5
d_call: NA
v_call: TRBV28
cdr3_aa: CASSSPTGETQYF

j_call: TRBJ1-2
d_call: NA
v_call: TRBV30
cdr3_aa: CAWSVQGRGGYTF

j_call: TRBJ2-3
d_call: NA
v_call: TRBV10-3
cdr3_aa: CAIAGMGTDTQYF

j_call: TRBJ1-5
d_call: NA
v_call: TRBV2
cdr3_aa: CASSDVGNQPQHF

j_call: TRBJ2-3
d_call: NA
v_call: TRBV19
cdr3_aa: CASSMNGATPDTQYF

j_call: TRBJ2-3
d_call: NA
v_call: TRBV5-4
cdr3_aa: CASSLYTDTQYF

j_call: TRBJ2-7
d_call: TRBD2
v_call: TRBV4-2
cdr3_aa: CASSQELSGGHDEQYF

j_call: TRBJ2-7
d_call: TRBD1
v_call: TRBV4-3
cdr3_aa: CASSQDQGAGYEQYF

j_call: TRBJ1-5
d_call: TRBD1
v_call: TRBV4-3
cdr3_aa: CASSQVQGGQPQHF

j_call: TRBJ2-3
d_call: TRBD2
v_call: TRBV9
cdr3_aa: CASSEPSGATQYF

j_call: TRBJ2-1
d_call: NA
v_call: TRBV25-1
cdr3_aa: CASSANIAVSYNEQFF

j_call: TRBJ1-2
d_call: TRBD1
v_call: TRBV7-2
cdr3_aa: CASSSSGTGGYGYTF

j_call: NA
d_call: TRBD1
v_call: TRBV7-9
cdr3_aa: CASSLGGQPDEQYF

j_call: TRBJ2-1
d_call: NA
v_call: TRBV4-2
cdr3_aa: CASSQAAYNEQFF

j_call: TRBJ1-1
d_call: NA
v_call: TRBV20-1
cdr3_aa: CSARTPLEAFF

j_call: TRBJ2-7
d_call: NA
v_call: TRBV6-5
cdr3_aa: CASSYSTAREQYF

j_call: TRBJ2-5
d_call: TRBD2
v_call: TRBV28
cdr3_aa: CASSLWGVAGAQETQYF

j_call: TRBJ2-1
d_call: TRBD2
v_call: TRBV11-2
cdr3_aa: CASRIAGGPRGEQFF

j_call: TRBJ1-2
d_call: NA
v_call: TRBV5-6
cdr3_aa: CASSFGGGYTF

j_call: TRBJ2-4
d_call: TRBD2
v_call: TRBV7-9
cdr3_aa: CASSFVAGGQAKNIQYF

j_call: TRBJ1-1
d_call: NA
v_call: TRBV11-1
cdr3_aa: CAAGRGGNTEAFF

j_call: TRBJ1-2
d_call: NA
v_call: TRBV18
cdr3_aa: CASSLQTGTNYGYTF

j_call: TRBJ2-3
d_call: NA
v_call: TRBV9
cdr3_aa: CASSVEGREKDTQYF

j_call: TRBJ2-7
d_call: NA
v_call: TRBV7-2
cdr3_aa: CASSPVTEQYF

j_call: TRBJ2-5
d_call: TRBD2
v_call: TRBV4-1
cdr3_aa: CASSQVGLAVETQYF

j_call: TRBJ2-7
d_call: TRBD1
v_call: TRBV7-3
cdr3_aa: CASYKGANEQYF

j_call: TRBJ2-1
d_call: NA
v_call: TRBV15
cdr3_aa: CATSRGPGSSYNEQFF

j_call: TRBJ1-2
d_call: TRBD1
v_call: TRBV10-3
cdr3_aa: CAISQVDRVNYGYTF